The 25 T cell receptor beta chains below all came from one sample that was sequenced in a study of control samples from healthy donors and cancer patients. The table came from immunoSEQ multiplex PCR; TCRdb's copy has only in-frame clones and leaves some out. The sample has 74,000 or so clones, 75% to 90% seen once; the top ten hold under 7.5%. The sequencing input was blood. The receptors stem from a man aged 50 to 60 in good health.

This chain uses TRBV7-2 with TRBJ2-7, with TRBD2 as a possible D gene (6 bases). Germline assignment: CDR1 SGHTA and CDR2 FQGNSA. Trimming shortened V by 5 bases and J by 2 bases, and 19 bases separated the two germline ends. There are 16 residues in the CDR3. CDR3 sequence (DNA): TGTGCCAGCAGCGTAGTTTCGGGCGGGGCGGCCTACGAGCAGTACTTC. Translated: CASSVVSGGAAYEQYF.

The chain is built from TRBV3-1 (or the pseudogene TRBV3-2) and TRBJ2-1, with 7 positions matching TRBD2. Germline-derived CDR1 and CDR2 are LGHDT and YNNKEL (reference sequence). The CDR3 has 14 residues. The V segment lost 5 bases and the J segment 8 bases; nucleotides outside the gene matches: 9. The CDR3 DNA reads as TGTGCCAGCAGCGGACTAGGAGGTTCCGATGAGCAGTTCTTC. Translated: CASSGLGGSDEQFF.

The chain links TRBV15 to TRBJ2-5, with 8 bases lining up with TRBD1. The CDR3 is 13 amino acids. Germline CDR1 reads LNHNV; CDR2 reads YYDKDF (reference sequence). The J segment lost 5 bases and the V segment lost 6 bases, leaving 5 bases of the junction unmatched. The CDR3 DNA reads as TGTGCCACCAGTACCCAGGGGGCGGAGACCCAGTACTTC. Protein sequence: CATSTQGAETQYF.

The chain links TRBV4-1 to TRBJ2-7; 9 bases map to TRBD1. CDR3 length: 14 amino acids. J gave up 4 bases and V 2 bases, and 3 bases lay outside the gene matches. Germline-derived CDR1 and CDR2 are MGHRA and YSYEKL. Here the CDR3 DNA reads TGCGCCAGCAGCCAAACAGGGGGCAGGTACGAGCAGTACTTC. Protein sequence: CASSQTGGRYEQYF.

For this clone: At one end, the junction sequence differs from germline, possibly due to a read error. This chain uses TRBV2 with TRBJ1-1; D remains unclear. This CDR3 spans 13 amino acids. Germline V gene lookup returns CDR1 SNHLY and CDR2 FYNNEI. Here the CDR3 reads CASREGLNTEAFF. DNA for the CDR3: TGTGCCAGCAGGGAAGGTTTGAACACTGAAGCTTTCTTT.

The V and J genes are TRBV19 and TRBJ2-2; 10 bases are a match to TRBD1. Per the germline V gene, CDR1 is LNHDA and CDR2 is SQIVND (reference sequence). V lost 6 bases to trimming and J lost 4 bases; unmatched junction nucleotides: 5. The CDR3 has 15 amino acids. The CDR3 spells CASRGTGESTGELFF. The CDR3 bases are TGTGCCAGTAGGGGGACAGGGGAAAGCACCGGGGAGCTGTTTTTT. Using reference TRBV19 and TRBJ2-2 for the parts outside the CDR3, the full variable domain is DGGITQSPKYLFRKEGQNVTLSCEQNLNHDAMYWYRQDPGQGLRLIYYSQIVNDFQKGDIAEGYSVSREKKESFPLTVTSAQKNPTAFYLCASRGTGESTGELFFGEGSRLTVL.

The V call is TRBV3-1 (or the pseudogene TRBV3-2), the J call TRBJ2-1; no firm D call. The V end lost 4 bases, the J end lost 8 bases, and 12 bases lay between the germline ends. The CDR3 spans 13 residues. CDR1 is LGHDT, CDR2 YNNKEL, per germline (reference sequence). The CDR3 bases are TGTGCCAGCAGCCTTATCTCGTACGATGAGCAGTTCTTC. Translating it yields CASSLISYDEQFF.

The CDR3: CASSPVAGTVYNGEQFF. The CDR3 DNA follows: TGTGCCAGCTCACCAGTGGCAGGAACAGTTTACAATGGTGAGCAGTTCTTC. The genes are TRBV18 and TRBJ2-1; D is ambiguous. The CDR3 is 17 amino acids. Germline V gene data show CDR1 as KGHSH and CDR2 as LQKENI. V lost 2 bases and J 9 bases, leaving 23 bases between the germline ends.

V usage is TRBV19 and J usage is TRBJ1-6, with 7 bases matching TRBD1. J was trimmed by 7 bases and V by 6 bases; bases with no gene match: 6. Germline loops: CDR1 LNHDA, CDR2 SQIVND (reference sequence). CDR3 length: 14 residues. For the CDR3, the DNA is TGTGCCAGTAGCACCGGGACAGAGAATTCACCCCTCCACTTT. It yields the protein CASSTGTENSPLHF. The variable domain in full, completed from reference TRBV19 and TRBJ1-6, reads DGGITQSPKYLFRKEGQNVTLSCEQNLNHDAMYWYRQDPGQGLRLIYYSQIVNDFQKGDIAEGYSVSREKKESFPLTVTSAQKNPTAFYLCASSTGTENSPLHFGNGTRLTVT.

The CDR3 DNA follows: TGCGCCAGCAGCCAAACTGACAGGGCCGAGACCCAGTACTTC. Amino acid sequence: CASSQTDRAETQYF. This chain joins TRBV4-1 and TRBJ2-5; TRBD1 aligns across 7 bases. The CDR3 spans 14 residues. CDR1 MGHRA and CDR2 YSYEKL come from the germline V gene. J lost 5 bases, V lost 2 bases, and 5 bases had no gene match.

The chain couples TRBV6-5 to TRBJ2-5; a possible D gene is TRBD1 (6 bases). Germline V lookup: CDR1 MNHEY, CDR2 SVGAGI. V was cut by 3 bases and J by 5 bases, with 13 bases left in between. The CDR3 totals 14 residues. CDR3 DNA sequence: TGTGCCAGCAGTTATACGGTTAGGGGGGAGACCCAGTACTTC. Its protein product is CASSYTVRGETQYF.

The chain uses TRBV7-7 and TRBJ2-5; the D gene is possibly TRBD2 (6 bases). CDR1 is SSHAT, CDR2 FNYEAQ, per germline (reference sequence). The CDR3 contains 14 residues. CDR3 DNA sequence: TGTGCTAGCGGACCGGGGAACGGGGGACAGACCCAGTACTTC. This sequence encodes CASGPGNGGQTQYF.

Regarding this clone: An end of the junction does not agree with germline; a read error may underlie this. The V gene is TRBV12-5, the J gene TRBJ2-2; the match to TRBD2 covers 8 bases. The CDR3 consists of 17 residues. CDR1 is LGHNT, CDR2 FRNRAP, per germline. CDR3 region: CASGLVRGLVAHRGAVF. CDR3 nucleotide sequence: TGTGCTAGTGGTTTGGTACGGGGACTAGTAGCACACCGGGGAGCTGTTTTT. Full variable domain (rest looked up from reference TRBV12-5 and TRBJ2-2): DARVTQTPRHKVTEMGQEVTMRCQPILGHNTVFWYRQTMMQGLELLAYFRNRAPLDDSGMPKDRFSAEMPDATLATLKIQPSEPRDSAVYFCASGLVRGLVAHRGAVFGEGSRLTVL.

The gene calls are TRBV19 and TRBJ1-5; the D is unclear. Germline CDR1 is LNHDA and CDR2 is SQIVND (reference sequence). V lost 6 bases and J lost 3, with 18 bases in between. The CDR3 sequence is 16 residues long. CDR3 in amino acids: CASSPTWRRHNQPQHF. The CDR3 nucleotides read TGTGCCAGTAGCCCAACCTGGCGGAGACACAATCAGCCCCAGCATTTT.

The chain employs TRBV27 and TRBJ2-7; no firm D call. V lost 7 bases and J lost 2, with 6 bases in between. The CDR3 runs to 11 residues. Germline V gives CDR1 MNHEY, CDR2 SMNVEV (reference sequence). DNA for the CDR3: TGTGCCAGCATTGGCCCCTACGAGCAGTACTTC. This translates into CASIGPYEQYF.

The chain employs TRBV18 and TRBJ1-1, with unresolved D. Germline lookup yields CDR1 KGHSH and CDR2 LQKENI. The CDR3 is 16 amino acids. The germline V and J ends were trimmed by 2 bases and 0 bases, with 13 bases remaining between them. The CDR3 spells CASSPIENRVNTEAFF. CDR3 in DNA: TGTGCCAGCTCACCAATTGAAAACAGAGTGAACACTGAAGCTTTCTTT.

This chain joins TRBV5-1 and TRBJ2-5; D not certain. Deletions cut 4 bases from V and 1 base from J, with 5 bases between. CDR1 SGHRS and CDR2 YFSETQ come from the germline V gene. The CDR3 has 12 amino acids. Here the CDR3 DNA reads TGCGCCAGCAGCCTCACCCAAGAGACCCAGTACTTC. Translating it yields CASSLTQETQYF.

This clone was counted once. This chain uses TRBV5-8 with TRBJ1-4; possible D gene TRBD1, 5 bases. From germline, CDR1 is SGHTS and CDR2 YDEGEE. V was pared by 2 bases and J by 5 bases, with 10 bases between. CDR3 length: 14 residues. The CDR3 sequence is CASSFGTGNEKLFF. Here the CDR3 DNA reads TGTGCCAGCAGCTTCGGGACGGGGAATGAAAAACTGTTTTTT.

CDR3 DNA sequence: TGTGCCAGCAGCTTGGGACTAGCGGGGGGGACTGAGCAGTTCTTC. Residues: CASSLGLAGGTEQFF. The chain couples TRBV5-4 to TRBJ2-1; TRBD2 aligns across 14 bases. V was pared by 0 bases and J by 9 bases, with 2 bases of the junction left unmatched. CDR3 length equals 15 residues. Germline V gene sequence: CDR1 SGHNT, CDR2 YYREEE (reference sequence).

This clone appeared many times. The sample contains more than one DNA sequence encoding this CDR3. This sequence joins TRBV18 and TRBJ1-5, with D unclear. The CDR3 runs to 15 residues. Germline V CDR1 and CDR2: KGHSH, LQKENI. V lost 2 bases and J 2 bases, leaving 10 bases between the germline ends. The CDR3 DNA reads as TGTGCCAGCTCACCATTGGGAGATGGCAATCAGCCCCAGCATTTT. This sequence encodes CASSPLGDGNQPQHF.

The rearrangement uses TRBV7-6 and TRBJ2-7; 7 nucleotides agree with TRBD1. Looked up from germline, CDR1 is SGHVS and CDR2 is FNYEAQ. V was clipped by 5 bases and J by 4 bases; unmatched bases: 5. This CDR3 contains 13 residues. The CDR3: CASSHRTGYEQYF. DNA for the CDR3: TGTGCCAGCAGCCACCGGACAGGTTACGAGCAGTACTTC.

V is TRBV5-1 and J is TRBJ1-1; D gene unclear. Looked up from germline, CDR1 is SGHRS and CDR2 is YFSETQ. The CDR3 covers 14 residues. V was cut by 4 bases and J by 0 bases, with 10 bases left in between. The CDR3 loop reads CASSPGDMNTEAFF. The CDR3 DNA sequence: TGCGCCAGCAGCCCGGGAGACATGAACACTGAAGCTTTCTTT.

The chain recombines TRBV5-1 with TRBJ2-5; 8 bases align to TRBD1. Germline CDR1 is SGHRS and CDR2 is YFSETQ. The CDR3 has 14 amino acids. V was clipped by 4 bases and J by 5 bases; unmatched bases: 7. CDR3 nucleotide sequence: TGCGCCAGCAGCCCGACAGGGGTGGGGGAGACCCAGTACTTC. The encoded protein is CASSPTGVGETQYF.

The CDR3 DNA sequence: TGCAGCGGGTCCCGGAGCAACACCATATATTTT. Translated: CSGSRSNTIYF. V gene TRBV29-1 combines with J gene TRBJ1-3, with D unclear. Germline CDR1 is SQVTM and CDR2 is ANQGSEA. The CDR3 is made up of 11 amino acids. V lost 7 bases and J lost 7, with 11 bases in between.

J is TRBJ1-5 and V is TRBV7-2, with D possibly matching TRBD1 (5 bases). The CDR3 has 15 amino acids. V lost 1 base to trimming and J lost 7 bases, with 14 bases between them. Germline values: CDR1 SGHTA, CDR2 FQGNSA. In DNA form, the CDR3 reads TGTGCCAGCAGCTTAGGAGGATCAGGGAGGCAGCCCCAGCATTTT. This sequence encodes CASSLGGSGRQPQHF.